The text below deals with one T cell receptor (beta chain). Its antigen is unknown. This record belongs to a study of cytomegalovirus exposure and HLA in healthy donors. Overall study findings and caveats: In a later analysis, fewer than 20,000 TCR beta sequences were associated with HLA alleles at 0.05 false discovery rate.

Primers: 60 Vbeta forward and 13 Jbeta reverse. Clones were read by immunoSEQ multiplex PCR, and TCRdb kept only the in-frame ones, dropping some. The top ten clones hold 1% to 1.4% of a sample with 150,000 to 200,000 clones, around 90% of them seen once. This receptor was obtained from a boy aged 2-15 years in good health and CMV-seronegative. The sequenced sample was PBMCs.

The CDR3 DNA is TGTGCCAGCAGTTCCGGGACACTCATTTACGAGCAGTACTTC. It is translated as CASSSGTLIYEQYF. The V call is TRBV28, the J call TRBJ2-7, with D possibly being TRBD1 (6 bases). The CDR3 runs 14 residues. V lost 4 bases to trimming and J lost 4 bases, with 14 bases between them. Germline V gene lookup returns CDR1 MDHEN and CDR2 SYDVKM.